The source of this T cell receptor (beta chain) is a study of tumor-infiltrating lymphocytes in primary liver carcinoma. Study-wide points: Tumor samples exhibited a significantly greater top-250-clone fraction than blood samples (p = 0.039).

Of note for this clonotype: The antigen remains undetermined.

Each 20-30 mg portion of unsorted bulk tissue served as the source for co-extraction of RNA and DNA. No patient had received treatment, and all had chronic HBV infection. In germline, CDR1 is SGHDN, CDR2 FVKESK. Unmatched junction bases numbered 22, after V lost 4 bases and J lost 5 bases. This CDR3 is built from 19 residues. Total RNA amounting to around 450 ng was the source from which TCR beta cDNA was made with a constant-region primer. Three nested multiplex PCR rounds, a slightly modified ARM-PCR method, built the TCR beta libraries. It was with TRBV1-TRBV30 forward primers and a C-beta reverse primer that the first two PCR rounds were run, at roughly 9 cycles each. TCRdb ran MiXCR on the multiplex PCR reads and lists one entry per CDR3 protein. The table records roughly 120,000 distinct CDR3 sequences, 50% to 65% of them present only once.

The sample taken for sequencing was liver tumor tissue from sampling region 1. Regarding subset: tumor region T1, superior pole. The TCR was taken from a woman aged 55-69 years with primary liver carcinoma and hepatitis B virus infection. The genes are TRBV14 and TRBJ2-7, with 8 positions matching TRBD1. The CDR3: CASSLQKGQGRVLTDEQYF. DNA of the CDR3: TGTGCCAGCAGCCTACAAAAAGGACAGGGAAGAGTCCTGACCGACGAGCAGTACTTC.